Presented here are 22 T cell receptor beta chains from one specimen sequenced in a study of control samples from healthy donors and cancer patients. This table comes from immunoSEQ multiplex PCR, and its TCRdb copy is limited to in-frame clones, with some not included. The sample contains about 160,000 clones, around 94% of which appear only once. Sequencing used PBMCs. These receptors were obtained from a man in his sixties with colorectal cancer.

A word on this clone: The same CDR3 arises from other DNA sequences in this sample as well. V is TRBV6-5 and J is TRBJ1-5, with D unresolved. The germline CDR1 and CDR2 sequences are MNHEY and SVGAGI. The CDR3 covers 14 residues. Deletions cut 5 bases from V and 2 bases from J, with 10 bases between. Here the CDR3 DNA reads TGTGCCAGCAGTCTTCGCGGCGGCAATCAGCCCCAGCATTTT. Its protein product is CASSLRGGNQPQHF.

The chain combines TRBV27 with TRBJ2-5, with 12 bases matching TRBD1. This CDR3 has 16 amino acids. V was pared by 8 bases and J by 3 bases, with 10 bases of the junction left unmatched. The germline gives CDR1 MNHEY, CDR2 SMNVEV (reference sequence). The CDR3 loop is CASLSSGTGGEETQYF. CDR3 sequence (DNA): TGTGCCAGCCTTTCTTCCGGGACAGGGGGCGAAGAGACCCAGTACTTC.

The chain combines TRBV19 with TRBJ1-2; 9 nucleotides agree with TRBD1. Germline V gives CDR1 LNHDA, CDR2 SQIVND (reference sequence). The CDR3 totals 16 residues. Germline trimming cut 6 bases from V and 8 bases from J; bases unmatched to any gene: 16. Here the CDR3 reads CASSRERTGETRGYTF. The CDR3 DNA reads as TGTGCCAGTAGCCGGGAAAGGACAGGGGAAACGAGAGGCTACACCTTC.

This chain connects TRBV7-9 to TRBJ2-7; D remains ambiguous. This CDR3 region has 14 residues. The V and J ends lost 6 bases and 0 bases respectively, with 12 bases between them. CDR1 is SEHNR, CDR2 FQNEAQ, per germline (reference sequence). The CDR3 loop reads CASSPSRPSYEQYF. In nucleotides, the CDR3 is TGTGCCAGCAGTCCCTCCAGACCCTCCTACGAGCAGTACTTC. Using reference TRBV7-9 and TRBJ2-7 for the parts outside the CDR3, the full variable domain is DTGVSQNPRHKITKRGQNVTFRCDPISEHNRLYWYRQTLGQGPEFLTYFQNEAQLEKSRLLSDRFSAERPKGSFSTLEIQRTEQGDSAMYLCASSPSRPSYEQYFGPGTRLTVT.

The J gene is TRBJ2-5, the V gene TRBV4-1, with D perhaps matching TRBD2 (5 bases). The V end was cut by 1 base, the J end by 2 bases, with 14 bases between. Germline V gene data show CDR1 as MGHRA and CDR2 as YSYEKL. This CDR3 region has 16 residues. This chain's CDR3 is CASSQGEGTGQETQYF. DNA of the CDR3: TGCGCCAGCAGCCAAGGAGAGGGTACGGGGCAAGAGACCCAGTACTTC.

Comment on this clone: One junction end does not reproduce the germline sequence, and a read error may be involved. This sequence joins TRBV5-8 and TRBJ2-2; perhaps TRBD1 as D (6 bases). CDR3 size: 16 residues. Germline V lookup: CDR1 SGHTS, CDR2 YDEGEE. In nucleotides, the CDR3 is TGTGCCAGCATCTTGCTACTGGGACAGAACACCGGGGAGCTGTTTTTT. Translating it yields CASILLLGQNTGELFF.

The chain employs TRBV6-2 or TRBV6-3 and TRBJ1-4, with D perhaps matching TRBD1 (5 bases). Germline V lookup: CDR1 MNHEY, CDR2 SVGEGT. The CDR3 has 11 residues. V was trimmed by 5 bases and J by 15 bases, leaving 13 bases between them. CDR3 nucleotide sequence: TGTGCCAGCAGTGCAGGGCAACGGGTGTTTTTT. Amino acid sequence: CASSAGQRVFF.

This clone was seen once. The gene calls are TRBV7-6 and TRBJ1-5; 8 bases line up with TRBD1. The germline V gene encodes CDR1 SGHVS and CDR2 FNYEAQ. This CDR3 is 15 amino acids long. The ends lost 4 bases at V and 6 bases at J; junction bases unmatched: 8. The CDR3 DNA is TGTGCCAGCAGCTCCCGGACAGGGCCGAGTCAGCCCCAGCATTTT. Protein product: CASSSRTGPSQPQHF.

The chain uses TRBV4-1 and TRBJ2-4; possibly TRBD2 for D (6 bases). Germline lookup yields CDR1 MGHRA and CDR2 YSYEKL. CDR3 length: 15 amino acids. Deletions cut 0 bases from V and 6 bases from J, with 12 bases between. This chain's CDR3 is CASSQDVEGPNIQYF. CDR3 in DNA: TGCGCCAGCAGCCAAGATGTGGAGGGTCCAAACATTCAGTACTTC.

This clone has a single count. This chain links TRBV7-9 with TRBJ1-1; TRBD1 might be the D (5 bases). V lost 7 bases and J lost 10, with 25 bases in between. Per the germline V gene, CDR1 is SEHNR and CDR2 is FQNEAQ (reference sequence). The CDR3 is made up of 15 amino acids. CDR3 in DNA: TGTGCCAGCATCCATACAGCTATAGGGGCCGCGGGAGCTTTCTTT. Protein sequence: CASIHTAIGAAGAFF. Using reference TRBV7-9 and TRBJ1-1 for the parts outside the CDR3, the full variable domain is DTGVSQNPRHKITKRGQNVTFRCDPISEHNRLYWYRQTLGQGPEFLTYFQNEAQLEKSRLLSDRFSAERPKGSFSTLEIQRTEQGDSAMYLCASIHTAIGAAGAFFGQGTRLTVV.

V and J are TRBV12-3 or TRBV12-4 and TRBJ1-1; 7 bases line up with TRBD1. V lost 4 bases to trimming and J lost 3 bases; unmatched junction nucleotides: 2. This CDR3 has 13 residues. CDR3: CASSSDRDTEAFF. The CDR3, as DNA: TGTGCCAGCAGTTCTGACAGGGACACTGAAGCTTTCTTT.

The J gene is TRBJ2-7, the V gene TRBV10-1, with TRBD1 matching over 10 bases. Unmatched junction bases numbered 3, after V lost 4 bases and J lost 0 bases. This CDR3 spans 15 amino acids. The germline V gene encodes CDR1 WNHNN and CDR2 SYGVQD (reference sequence). The CDR3 protein is CASSVGQGSSYEQYF. CDR3 sequence (DNA): TGCGCCAGCAGTGTGGGACAGGGGTCCTCCTACGAGCAGTACTTC.

This chain connects TRBV6-2 or TRBV6-3 to TRBJ1-1; D is unclear. CDR3 length: 16 amino acids. The germline V and J ends were trimmed by 2 bases and 0 bases, with 13 bases remaining between them. Germline V gene sequence: CDR1 MNHEY, CDR2 SVGEGT. CDR3 sequence: CASSYPLTGMNTEAFF. The CDR3 nucleotides are TGTGCCAGCAGTTACCCCCTTACCGGGATGAACACTGAAGCTTTCTTT.

This clone occurred once. The rearrangement joins TRBV7-2 to TRBJ2-7, with D perhaps TRBD1 (6 bases). Trimming removed 7 bases at V and 3 bases at J, with 16 bases between. The germline gives CDR1 SGHTA, CDR2 FQGNSA. The CDR3 consists of 14 residues. The CDR3 here is CASTSAGVDYEQYF. In nucleotides, the CDR3 is TGTGCCAGCACCTCGGCAGGGGTTGACTACGAGCAGTACTTC.

The chain has TRBV10-1 and TRBJ1-1; tentatively, D is TRBD1 (5 bases). V lost 2 bases and J 2 bases, leaving 6 bases between the germline ends. Germline V gene sequence: CDR1 WNHNN, CDR2 SYGVQD (reference sequence). The CDR3 spans 13 residues. The CDR3 DNA reads as TGCGCCAGCAGTGAGGACAGCAACACTGAAGCTTTCTTT. Translating it yields CASSEDSNTEAFF.

The genes are TRBV4-2 and TRBJ2-2; TRBD1 is a possible D gene (6 bases). Looked up from germline, CDR1 is LGHNA and CDR2 is YNFKEQ. This CDR3 is 19 amino acids long. The V end was cut by 1 base, the J end by 6 bases, with 24 bases between. The CDR3 spells CASSQGPGQRPLRPGELFF. The CDR3 coding sequence is TGTGCCAGCAGCCAAGGCCCGGGACAACGACCCCTCCGCCCCGGGGAGCTGTTTTTT.

As DNA, the CDR3 is TGTGCCAGCAGTTTATGGGGGACAGGGAACGAGCAGTTCTTC. This gives the protein CASSLWGTGNEQFF. V gene TRBV27 combines with J gene TRBJ2-1; 9 bases align to TRBD1. The CDR3 is 14 amino acids. From germline, CDR1 is MNHEY and CDR2 SMNVEV (reference sequence). V gave up 1 base and J gave up 10 bases; unmatched junction bases: 5.

The chain carries TRBV24-1 and TRBJ2-6; a weak D match, TRBD1 (6 bases). The V gene's germline CDR1 is KGHDR and CDR2 SFDVKD. V shed 1 base and J shed 0 bases, with 15 bases lying between them. This CDR3 comprises 19 residues. CDR3 in DNA: TGTGCCACCAGTGATTTCTTTCTCAGGGGTTCCTCTGGGGCCAACGTCCTGACTTTC. It translates to CATSDFFLRGSSGANVLTF.

V and J are TRBV20-1 and TRBJ1-2; the D gene is possibly TRBD1 (5 bases). Germline CDR1 reads DFQATT; CDR2 reads SNEGSKA (reference sequence). There are 11 residues in the CDR3. V was pared by 3 bases and J by 8 bases, with 10 bases between. The CDR3 nucleotides read TGCAGTGCTAGCACGGGGGTCGGCTACACCTTC. Amino acid sequence: CSASTGVGYTF.

Only one count was recorded for this clone. CDR3: CAGGQLNTEAFF. CDR3 nucleotide sequence: TGTGCCGGGGGACAGCTGAACACTGAAGCTTTCTTT. This chain links TRBV11-2 with TRBJ1-1; TRBD1 matches at 7 bases. Germline values: CDR1 SGHAT, CDR2 FQNNGV. The V gene end was trimmed by 11 bases and the J gene end by 0 bases; junction bases not matched to a gene: 3. The length of the CDR3 is 12 residues.

The rearrangement uses TRBV27 and TRBJ1-4; D not resolved. The CDR3 has 12 amino acids. The V and J ends lost 6 bases and 7 bases respectively, with 9 bases between them. The germline V gene has CDR1 MNHEY and CDR2 SMNVEV (reference sequence). CDR3 amino acids: CASRGVGEKLFF. Written as DNA, the CDR3 is TGTGCCAGCAGAGGAGTGGGTGAAAAACTGTTTTTT.

The chain couples TRBV5-1 to TRBJ1-6; D gene uncertain. This CDR3 is 14 amino acids long. Germline V lookup: CDR1 SGHRS, CDR2 YFSETQ. V was shortened by 0 bases and J by 8 bases, with 9 bases between the two germline ends. The CDR3 sequence is CASSLAFRYSPLHF. CDR3 in DNA: TGCGCCAGCAGCTTGGCATTTCGGTATTCACCCCTCCACTTT.